Below are 5 T cell receptor beta chains sequenced from a single sample in a study of T-cell reconstitution after alpha-beta-depleted transplantation in children. A TCRbeta library incorporating unique molecular identifiers was prepared. TCRdb re-derived calls from the PCR reads in MiXCR, one entry per CDR3 protein. The data hold just over 950,000 distinct CDR3 sequences, with about 31% observed a single time. The sample was PBMCs, mostly from graft donor cells, taken 360 days after TCRalphabeta/CD19-depleted stem cell transplant. The receptors originated from a boy in the first two years of life who had a stem cell transplant for SCID, so the T cells may come from the graft donor.

In its sample, this clonotype was seen many times. Here the CDR3 DNA reads TGTGCCAGCAGCTTGGTGGGGCCCCAGACCCAGTACTTC. Residues: CASSLVGPQTQYF. This rearrangement joins TRBV5-5 to TRBJ2-5; perhaps TRBD1 as D (5 bases). The CDR3 is made up of 13 amino acids. Germline CDR1 reads SGHKS; CDR2 reads YYEKEE (reference sequence). Trimming shortened V by 0 bases and J by 6 bases, and 9 bases separated the two germline ends.

The chain couples TRBV6-1 to TRBJ2-2; TRBD1 agrees at 7 bases. Germline-derived CDR1 and CDR2 are MNHNS and SASEGT. The CDR3 has 15 amino acids. Trimming took 2 bases from V and 4 from J; bases not matched to a gene: 4. This CDR3 reads CASSEWDRITGELFF. Written as DNA, the CDR3 is TGTGCCAGCAGTGAATGGGACAGAATCACCGGGGAGCTGTTTTTT.

This clonotype turned up a few times. The CDR3 reads CASSPLPRDEQYF. The CDR3 coding sequence is TGTGCCAGCAGCCCACTTCCCCGGGACGAGCAGTACTTC. The chain uses TRBV6-1 and TRBJ2-7; no clear D. The V gene lost 6 bases and the J gene lost 5 bases, with 14 bases spanning the gap. The CDR3 has 13 residues. CDR1 is MNHNS, CDR2 SASEGT, per germline.

The J gene is TRBJ2-5, the V gene TRBV18, with 9 bases that match TRBD2. With V trimmed by 2 bases and J by 4 bases, 8 bases remained unmatched. This CDR3 spans 16 amino acids. Per germline, CDR1 KGHSH and CDR2 LQKENI. The CDR3 sequence: CASSPLERGARETQYF. CDR3 in DNA: TGTGCCAGCTCACCATTGGAGCGGGGGGCCAGAGAGACCCAGTACTTC.

This clonotype was counted only a few times. This chain uses TRBV7-9 with TRBJ1-1; D not certain. The CDR3 covers 15 residues. In germline, CDR1 is SEHNR, CDR2 FQNEAQ (reference sequence). The V gene lost 5 bases and the J gene lost 5 bases, with 18 bases spanning the gap. CDR3 nucleotide sequence: TGTGCCAGCAGCCTACTACAGCGCGCTGGTACTGAAGCTTTCTTT. Its translation: CASSLLQRAGTEAFF. The full variable domain, rest sourced from reference TRBV7-9 and TRBJ1-1, is DTGVSQNPRHKITKRGQNVTFRCDPISEHNRLYWYRQTLGQGPEFLTYFQNEAQLEKSRLLSDRFSAERPKGSFSTLEIQRTEQGDSAMYLCASSLLQRAGTEAFFGQGTRLTVV.